Given below is one T cell receptor (beta chain) in context. These data are taken from a study of blood T cell repertoires in COVID-19. The table came from immunoSEQ multiplex PCR; TCRdb's copy has only in-frame clones and leaves some out. The profile shows under 150,000 clones, approximately 80% of them singletons. The specimen was peripheral blood. This TCR derives from a man between 60 and 75 years old with active or convalescent COVID-19.

The CDR3: CASGLAAIYNEQFF. Written as DNA, the CDR3 is TGTGCCAGCGGACTAGCGGCAATTTACAATGAGCAGTTCTTC. The chain links TRBV7-9 to TRBJ2-1; the match to TRBD2 covers 10 bases. V shed 8 bases, J shed 4 bases, and the junction held 5 bases outside the gene matches. The CDR3 length is 14 residues. Germline V gene data show CDR1 as SEHNR and CDR2 as FQNEAQ (reference sequence).